These 7 T cell receptor beta chains were all obtained from the same sample, sequenced in a study of blood T cell repertoires in COVID-19. Sequencing was performed with immunoSEQ multiplex PCR; in TCRdb, only in-frame clones are kept and a portion is missing. The table lists about 45,000 clones, more than 75% of them singletons. The source material was peripheral blood. The receptors originated from a man aged 70-80 years with acute or convalescent COVID-19.

The sample holds a few counts of this clone. V gene TRBV10-3 combines with J gene TRBJ1-5; D remains ambiguous. Germline CDR1 and CDR2: ENHRY and SYGVKD. Trimming took off 5 bases at V and 4 bases at J, with 9 bases between the two ends. The CDR3 covers 13 residues. CDR3 amino acids: CAISSGQNQPQHF. The CDR3 DNA sequence: TGTGCCATCAGTTCTGGGCAGAATCAGCCCCAGCATTTT.

The J gene is TRBJ2-1, the V gene TRBV20-1; TRBD2 matches at 13 bases. V dropped 3 bases and J dropped 7; count of bases not matched to a gene: 6. Looked up from germline, CDR1 is DFQATT and CDR2 is SNEGSKA (reference sequence). The CDR3 totals 15 residues. The CDR3 reads CSASTGTSGVNEQFF. The DNA for the CDR3 is TGCAGTGCTAGTACCGGGACTAGCGGGGTGAATGAGCAGTTCTTC.

The chain is built from TRBV21-1 and TRBJ1-1; TRBD1 reflects the table's D call only, with no check against the DNA. TRBV21-1 represents a pseudogene. The CDR3 has 16 amino acids. CDR3 sequence (DNA): TGTGCCAGCAGCAAAGCATGGGGACAACTGAACACTGAAGCTTTCTTT. Translation gives CASSKAWGQLNTEAFF.

This clone is a singleton in its sample. The V gene is TRBV7-2, the J gene TRBJ2-4; D possibly corresponds to TRBD2 (5 bases). The CDR3 is made up of 13 amino acids. Trimming shortened V by 8 bases and J by 4 bases, and 12 bases separated the two germline ends. Germline V gene sequence: CDR1 SGHTA, CDR2 FQGNSA. The CDR3 here is CASRRAGKNIQYF. As DNA, the CDR3 is TGTGCCAGCCGGCGGGCAGGAAAAAACATTCAGTACTTC. Filled out from reference TRBV7-2 and TRBJ2-4, the complete variable domain reads GAGVSQSPSNKVTEKGKDVELRCDPISGHTALYWYRQSLGQGLEFLIYFQGNSAPDKSGLPSDRFSAERTGGSVSTLTIQRTQQEDSAVYLCASRRAGKNIQYFGAGTRLSVL.

The V call is TRBV12-3 or TRBV12-4, the J call TRBJ2-5; TRBD1 is a possible D gene (6 bases). With 5 bases removed from V and 5 bases from J, the gap between germline ends came to 12 bases. The CDR3 totals 13 residues. DNA for the CDR3: TGTGCCAGCAGTCCTACTAGGGGGGAGACCCAGTACTTC. Protein: CASSPTRGETQYF.

CDR3 region: CASSLAFYEQYF. As DNA, the CDR3 is TGCGCCAGCAGTCTAGCCTTCTACGAGCAGTACTTC. V usage is TRBV10-2 and J usage is TRBJ2-7; D is possibly TRBD2 (5 bases). Germline V gene data show CDR1 as WSHSY and CDR2 as SAAADI. Deletions cut 5 bases from V and 3 bases from J, with 8 bases between. This CDR3 is built from 12 residues.

The rearrangement links TRBV6-2 or TRBV6-3 to TRBJ1-5; the match to TRBD1 covers 8 bases. The CDR3 spans 16 residues. Germline CDR1 and CDR2: MNHEY and SVGEGT. V lost 2 bases to trimming and J lost 1 base; unmatched junction nucleotides: 4. The CDR3 DNA reads as TGTGCCAGCAGTTACCAGACAGGGGTCAGCAATCAGCCCCAGCATTTT. Encoded protein: CASSYQTGVSNQPQHF.